Listed below are T cell receptor beta chains from one sample, sequenced in a study of cytomegalovirus exposure and HLA in healthy donors. Libraries were prepared by immunoSEQ multiplex PCR; TCRdb keeps only in-frame clonotypes and omits some of them. In the table there are 200,000 to 300,000 clones, approximately 83% of which are singletons. Input material: PBMCs. Receptor source: a woman in her 30s in good health and CMV-seropositive. Each CDR3 is given with its conserved first and last residue. Fields, in order: clone size, D gene, V gene, J gene, CDR3 protein, CDR3 DNA. A D gene is named only where the DNA matches it firmly. Clone size appears in some rows only: once, few, many, or a class for an expanded clone.

>.|TRBD1|TRBV7-9|TRBJ2-7
CASSGTGDEQYF
TGTGCCAGCAGCGGAACAGGGGACGAGCAGTACTTC
>few|.|TRBV2|TRBJ1-5
CASDTRPNQPQHF
TGTGCCAGCGACACTAGGCCGAATCAGCCCCAGCATTTT
>.|TRBD2|TRBV25-1|TRBJ2-3
CASSTLSGITHTDTQYF
TGTGCCAGCAGTACCCTTAGCGGGATAACTCACACAGATACGCAGTATTTT
>.|.|TRBV6-5|TRBJ2-7
CASSYPGNGGNEQYF
TGTGCCAGCAGTTATCCCGGGAACGGGGGTAACGAGCAGTACTTC
>.|.|TRBV2|TRBJ2-7
CASSQRQDSYEQYF
TGTGCCAGCAGTCAAAGGCAGGATTCCTACGAGCAGTACTTC
>.|TRBD2|TRBV15|TRBJ2-7
CATSRGLAGRALYEQYF
TGTGCCACCAGCCGCGGACTAGCGGGACGTGCCCTTTACGAGCAGTACTTC
>.|.|TRBV7-7|TRBJ2-7
CASSLGPAREQYF
TGTGCTAGCAGCTTAGGACCCGCGCGGGAGCAGTACTTC
>.|TRBD1|TRBV5-1|TRBJ1-2
CASSSDRGGYGYTF
TGCGCCAGCAGCTCCGACAGGGGCGGCTATGGCTACACCTTC
>.|.|TRBV27|TRBJ2-4
CASSFTSPAAKNIQYF
TGTGCCAGCAGTTTTACTAGTCCCGCAGCCAAAAACATTCAGTACTTC
>.|TRBD2|TRBV5-1|TRBJ2-5
CASSSTIGLAGAQETQYF
TGCGCCAGCAGTTCTACTATCGGACTAGCGGGAGCACAAGAGACCCAGTACTTC
>.|TRBD1|TRBV7-9|TRBJ2-1
CASSAVDRVYGEQFF
TGTGCCAGCAGCGCAGTTGACAGGGTCTATGGTGAGCAGTTCTTC
>.|TRBD2|TRBV30|TRBJ2-5
CAWSVLAGGETQYF
TGTGCCTGGAGTGTACTAGCGGGAGGAGAGACCCAGTACTTC
>once|.|TRBV21-1|TRBJ1-1
CASSKVGTGRNTEAFF
TGTGCCAGCAGCAAAGTTGGGACAGGGAGAAACACTGAAGCTTTCTTT
>.|.|TRBV5-1|TRBJ2-7
CASSLNLGDDEQYF
TGCGCCAGCAGCTTGAACCTCGGGGATGACGAGCAGTACTTC
>.|TRBD2|TRBV7-9|TRBJ2-5
CASGRGLAGGVEETQYF
TGTGCCAGCGGACGAGGACTAGCGGGGGGAGTGGAGGAGACCCAGTACTTC
>.|TRBD2|TRBV14|TRBJ2-7
CASSSRDYSYEQYF
TGTGCCAGCAGCAGCCGGGACTACTCCTACGAGCAGTACTTC
>.|TRBD1|TRBV29-1|TRBJ2-5
CSARTGQETQYF
TGCAGCGCTCGGACAGGGCAAGAGACCCAGTACTTC
>.|TRBD2|TRBV30|TRBJ2-3
CAGSGRAGDTQYF
TGTGCCGGTAGCGGGAGGGCCGGCGATACGCAGTATTTT
>.|TRBD2|TRBV19|TRBJ2-7
CASSRLGTSSYEQYF
TGTGCCAGTAGTCGCCTTGGGACTAGCTCCTACGAGCAGTACTTC
>once|.|TRBV6-6|TRBJ1-4
CASSSPGPGDEKLFF
TGTGCCAGCAGTTCCCCGGGACCAGGGGATGAAAAACTGTTTTTT
>.|TRBD1|TRBV28|TRBJ2-7
CASSGPGGNEQYF
TGTGCCAGCTCCGGGCCAGGGGGCAACGAGCAGTACTTC
>.|.|TRBV21-1|TRBJ2-7
CASNISHSYEQYF
TGTGCCAGCAACATTTCCCACTCCTACGAGCAGTACTTC
>.|TRBD2|TRBV2|TRBJ2-3
CASSVLAGAGTDTQYF
TGTGCCAGCAGCGTCCTAGCGGGAGCTGGCACAGATACGCAGTATTTT
>.|TRBD2|TRBV5-1|TRBJ2-1
CASSPAAGVSYNEQFF
TGCGCCAGCAGCCCAGCAGCGGGAGTGTCCTACAATGAGCAGTTCTTC
>.|.|TRBV6-1|TRBJ1-4
CASSGIDSVFTGEKLFF
TGTGCCAGCAGTGGCATCGACTCGGTATTCACCGGTGAAAAACTGTTTTTT
>.|.|TRBV2|TRBJ2-6
CASSFLRGTGANVLTF
TGTGCCAGCAGTTTTTTGCGGGGAACTGGGGCCAACGTCCTGACTTTC
>.|TRBD2|TRBV5-1|TRBJ2-7
CASRPTTSGSGEQYF
TGCGCCAGCCGCCCGACGACTAGCGGGAGTGGCGAGCAGTACTTC
>.|TRBD2|TRBV29-1|TRBJ2-3
CSVVRGRSGDTQYF
TGCAGCGTTGTCCGCGGGAGAAGTGGAGATACGCAGTATTTT
>.|.|TRBV6-6|TRBJ1-5
CASSPSRPQHF
TGTGCCAGCAGCCCGTCCAGGCCCCAGCATTTT
>.|.|TRBV28|TRBJ1-5
CASSSHGGRFNQPQHF
TGTGCCAGCAGTTCCCACGGGGGGCGCTTCAATCAGCCCCAGCATTTT
>.|.|TRBV4-1|TRBJ1-4
CASSQFPPGTLNEKLFF
TGCGCCAGCAGCCAATTTCCCCCAGGGACTCTGAATGAAAAACTGTTTTTT
>.|.|TRBV6-5|TRBJ1-1
CASSLGGKAFF
TGTGCCAGCAGTTTGGGGGGGAAGGCTTTCTTT
>few|TRBD1|TRBV2|TRBJ2-7
CASRGQGPPYEQYF
TGTGCCAGCAGGGGACAGGGACCACCCTACGAGCAGTACTTC
>.|TRBD2|TRBV11-3|TRBJ2-1
CASSFSGGYNEQFF
TGTGCCAGCAGCTTTAGCGGGGGGTACAATGAGCAGTTCTTC
>.|TRBD2|TRBV9|TRBJ2-2
CASGLAGGPNTGELFF
TGTGCCAGCGGGCTAGCGGGAGGTCCGAACACCGGGGAGCTGTTTTTT
>.|.|TRBV29-1|TRBJ1-4
CSVEVIGEGKKLFF
TGCAGCGTTGAAGTCATCGGGGAGGGGAAAAAACTGTTTTTT